The rows below give T cell receptor beta chains drawn from one sample of a study of cytomegalovirus exposure and HLA in healthy donors. Only in-frame clones appear in the TCRdb table, and some are missing; sequencing was by immunoSEQ multiplex PCR. The sample records 150,000 or so clones, around 75% being singletons. The sample was PBMCs. The origin of the receptors is a man aged 25 to 40 in good health and CMV-seropositive. Each CDR3 is given with its conserved first and last residue.

v_call,j_call,cdr3_aa
TRBV6-1,TRBJ2-5,CASITGTATRETQYF
TRBV4-3,TRBJ2-1,CASSHRARGGDEQFF
TRBV29-1,TRBJ2-5,CSAEGTAKETQYF
TRBV23-1,TRBJ2-1,CASSHSVAGGYNEQFF
TRBV5-1,TRBJ2-1,CASSLAGTSGRNEQFF
TRBV6-1,TRBJ2-3,CASLGLAGGPDTQYF
TRBV9,TRBJ1-4,CASSLWTESNEKLFF
TRBV7-8,TRBJ1-2,CASSRDRGHGYTF
TRBV11-2,TRBJ1-1,CASSLDWTGQPEAFF
TRBV30,TRBJ1-1,CAWSVGTGGLEAFF
TRBV15,TRBJ2-3,CATSRGLVSDTQYF
TRBV6-1,TRBJ2-5,CASSTRTGPATQYF
TRBV20-1,TRBJ1-1,CSASQGTEAFF
TRBV14,TRBJ2-7,CASSQDGGDRIYEQYF
TRBV27,TRBJ1-5,CASRERGGGNQPQHF
TRBV29-1,TRBJ1-4,CSVKPGQGNEKLFF